Below are 16 T cell receptor beta chains sequenced from a single sample in a study of blood T cell repertoires in COVID-19. Using immunoSEQ multiplex PCR, the repertoire was profiled, and TCRdb retains in-frame clones only, with some absent. This sample yields about 270,000 clones, of which about 86% are seen a single time; approximately 12% belongs to the top ten. Sequenced: peripheral blood. The receptors come from a young woman with COVID-19, enrolled during active disease.

This clone was counted a few times. The V gene is TRBV6-5, the J gene TRBJ1-3; tentatively, D is TRBD1 (5 bases). Deletions cut 5 bases from V and 0 bases from J, with 11 bases between. This CDR3 is 15 amino acids long. Per germline, CDR1 MNHEY and CDR2 SVGAGI. Here the CDR3 reads CASSSQGFSGNTIYF. Written as DNA, the CDR3 is TGTGCCAGCAGTAGCCAGGGATTCTCTGGAAACACCATATATTTT.

As for this clone: The sample carries other DNA sequences with the same CDR3. The chain has TRBV5-1 and TRBJ2-2, with TRBD2 matching 10 bases. Germline values: CDR1 SGHRS, CDR2 YFSETQ. CDR3 length equals 16 residues. Trimming took 1 base from V and 2 from J; bases not matched to a gene: 2. The CDR3 DNA follows: TGCGCCAGCAGCTTGACTAGCGGGGTAAACACCGGGGAGCTGTTTTTT. Translation gives CASSLTSGVNTGELFF.

To note about this clone: The sample carries other DNA sequences with the same CDR3. The rearrangement uses TRBV6-5 and TRBJ2-5; the match to TRBD2 covers 11 bases. This CDR3 region has 13 residues. V lost 9 bases, J lost 2 bases, and 2 bases stayed unmatched. Germline CDR1 MNHEY, CDR2 SVGAGI. The CDR3 loop reads CASRTSGQETQYF. The CDR3 DNA reads as TGTGCCAGTCGGACTAGCGGGCAAGAGACCCAGTACTTC.

The gene calls are TRBV5-5 and TRBJ1-2, with D possibly being TRBD1 (6 bases). CDR3 length: 13 amino acids. Germline CDR1 and CDR2: SGHKS and YYEKEE (reference sequence). The V gene lost 4 bases and the J gene lost 8 bases, with 15 bases spanning the gap. The CDR3 DNA follows: TGTGCCAGCAGCCAATACCCGAGGGGGGGCTACACCTTC. Translation gives CASSQYPRGGYTF.

The J gene is TRBJ1-5, the V gene TRBV19; 9 positions match TRBD1. The junction had 14 bases not matched to a gene; V was cut back by 7 bases and J by 7 bases. CDR3 length: 16 residues. Germline-derived CDR1 and CDR2 are LNHDA and SQIVND (reference sequence). The CDR3 here is CASTPDPGQGHQPQHF. The CDR3 DNA is TGTGCCAGTACCCCTGACCCGGGACAGGGACACCAGCCCCAGCATTTT.

The chain joins TRBV2 to TRBJ1-2; 7 bases are a match to TRBD1. The length of the CDR3 is 11 residues. V lost 8 bases, J lost 3 bases, and 0 bases stayed unmatched. Germline assignment: CDR1 SNHLY and CDR2 FYNNEI. The CDR3 DNA follows: TGTGCCAGCGGACAGGACTATGGCTACACCTTC. Its protein is CASGQDYGYTF.

The J gene is TRBJ1-1, the V gene TRBV5-4; a possible D gene is TRBD1 (6 bases). Germline lookup yields CDR1 SGHNT and CDR2 YYREEE (reference sequence). This CDR3 has 13 residues. The V and J ends lost 2 bases and 7 bases respectively, with 12 bases between them. Here the CDR3 reads CASSFGGQLEAFF. The CDR3 DNA reads TGTGCCAGCAGCTTCGGTGGACAGCTTGAAGCTTTCTTT.

V gene TRBV19 combines with J gene TRBJ1-2, with 8 bases that match TRBD1. The V gene end was trimmed by 5 bases and the J gene end by 0 bases; junction bases not matched to a gene: 5. The CDR3 has 15 residues. The V gene's germline CDR1 is LNHDA and CDR2 SQIVND (reference sequence). The CDR3 loop is CASSDPGQANYGYTF. CDR3 in DNA: TGTGCCAGTAGTGACCCGGGACAGGCTAACTATGGCTACACCTTC.

The rearrangement links TRBV27 to TRBJ1-5; D is unresolved. Trimming pared 10 bases from V and 4 bases from J, leaving 17 bases between. CDR3 length: 14 residues. Germline CDR1 and CDR2: MNHEY and SMNVEV (reference sequence). The CDR3 bases are TGTGCCACTGGCGGGGTTATAGGAAATCAGCCCCAGCATTTT. Amino acid sequence: CATGGVIGNQPQHF.

The chain combines TRBV3-1 (or the pseudogene TRBV3-2) with TRBJ1-2; TRBD1 aligns across 8 bases. Germline CDR1 reads LGHDT; CDR2 reads YNNKEL (reference sequence). The CDR3 length is 13 residues. Trimming took 2 bases from V and 7 from J; bases not matched to a gene: 3. The DNA for the CDR3 is TGTGCCAGCAGCCAACCAGGGGGCCCTGGCTACACCTTC. Translated: CASSQPGGPGYTF.

This chain joins TRBV21-1 and TRBJ1-6; the table's D call of TRBD1 was not tested on the DNA. TRBV21-1 is described as a pseudogene. This CDR3 is built from 19 residues. The CDR3 DNA follows: TGTGCCAGCAGCAAAGCAAAGCCAGCCAACCCGGGACAGAATTCACCCCTCCACTTT. It yields the protein CASSKAKPANPGQNSPLHF.

This rearrangement joins TRBV4-1 to TRBJ1-1; possibly TRBD1 for D (6 bases). The germline CDR1 and CDR2 sequences are MGHRA and YSYEKL. Trimming took off 4 bases at V and 4 bases at J, with 16 bases between the two ends. The CDR3 extends over 15 amino acids. CDR3 bases: TGCGCCAGCAGCCTCAGGGGCAAATCGGGCACTGAAGCTTTCTTT. This codes for CASSLRGKSGTEAFF.

V usage is TRBV19 and J usage is TRBJ1-3, with D possibly matching TRBD1 (5 bases). Germline-derived CDR1 and CDR2 are LNHDA and SQIVND (reference sequence). Trimming pared 4 bases from V and 0 bases from J, leaving 19 bases between. CDR3 length equals 18 residues. The CDR3 spells CASSKTVTGRSSGNTIYF. Here the CDR3 DNA reads TGTGCCAGTAGTAAGACAGTCACTGGTCGAAGCTCTGGAAACACCATATATTTT.

This chain joins TRBV2 and TRBJ2-2; 7 nucleotides match TRBD2. The CDR3 loop spans 15 amino acids. V gave up 7 bases and J gave up 5 bases; unmatched junction bases: 10. Germline V gene sequence: CDR1 SNHLY, CDR2 FYNNEI. CDR3 sequence reads: CASTARTRKTGELFF. CDR3 coding DNA: TGTGCCAGCACCGCCCGGACTAGGAAGACCGGGGAGCTGTTTTTT.

This chain links TRBV4-2 with TRBJ2-3, with a tentative D call TRBD1 (5 bases). The V gene's germline CDR1 is LGHNA and CDR2 YNFKEQ. V was shortened by 3 bases and J by 2 bases, with 12 bases between the two germline ends. CDR3 length equals 15 residues. Here the CDR3 DNA reads TGTGCCAGCAGCCACCTCAGGGATCTCACAGATACGCAGTATTTT. This encodes CASSHLRDLTDTQYF.

The V call is TRBV5-8, the J call TRBJ2-1, with 7 bases matching TRBD2. The CDR3 is 14 residues long. Trimming at V came to 4 bases and at J to 8 bases, leaving 9 bases not matched to a gene. Germline loops: CDR1 SGHTS, CDR2 YDEGEE. CDR3 DNA sequence: TGTGCCAGCAGCCTTACGCGGGCGGGGGATGAGCAGTTCTTC. Its translation: CASSLTRAGDEQFF. The full variable domain, in which reference TRBV5-8 and TRBJ2-1 provide the parts outside the CDR3, is EAGVTQSPTHLIKTRGQQATLRCSPISGHTSVYWYQQALGLGLQFLLWYDEGEERNRGNFPPRFSGRQFPNYSSELNVNALELEDSALYLCASSLTRAGDEQFFGPGTRLTVL.